This TCR beta chain is drawn from a study of CD8+CD57+ T cells in acquired aplastic anemia. Study details: Roughly 3 ug was the average amount of DNA from sorted CD4+ and CD8+ cells. Healthy donor sequencing depth: 9.5 million to 10.8 million CD4+, 11 million to 14 million CD8+ reads.

The study profiled TCR beta VDJ and CDR3 using genomic DNA as template. TCRdb independently ran MiXCR on the reads; one entry per CDR3 protein. The data hold around 190,000 distinct CDR3 sequences, with over 60% observed a single time. The clonotype comes from a human donor in good health. The source material was sorted CD4+, CD8+, or CD8+CD57+ T cells (not recorded which) from PBMCs.

The CDR3 DNA sequence: TGCGCCAGCGGTTCGGATAGCACAGATACGCAGTATTTT. It translates to CASGSDSTDTQYF. The J gene is TRBJ2-3, the V gene TRBV10-2; D not resolved. The ends were cut back, 8 bases at V and 0 bases at J, with 9 bases in the middle. The CDR3 is made up of 13 amino acids. Germline V CDR1 and CDR2: WSHSY, SAAADI.